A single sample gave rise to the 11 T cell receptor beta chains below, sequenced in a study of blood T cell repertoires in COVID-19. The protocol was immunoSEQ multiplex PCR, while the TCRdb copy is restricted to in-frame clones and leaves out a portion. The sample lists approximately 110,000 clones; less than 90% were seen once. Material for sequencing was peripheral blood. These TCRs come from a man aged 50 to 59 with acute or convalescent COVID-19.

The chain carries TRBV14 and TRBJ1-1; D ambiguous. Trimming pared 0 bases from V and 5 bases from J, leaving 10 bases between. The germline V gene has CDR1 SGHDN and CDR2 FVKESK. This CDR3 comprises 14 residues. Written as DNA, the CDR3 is TGTGCCAGCAGCCAAGAATCCCGGTTAACTGAAGCTTTCTTT. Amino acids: CASSQESRLTEAFF.

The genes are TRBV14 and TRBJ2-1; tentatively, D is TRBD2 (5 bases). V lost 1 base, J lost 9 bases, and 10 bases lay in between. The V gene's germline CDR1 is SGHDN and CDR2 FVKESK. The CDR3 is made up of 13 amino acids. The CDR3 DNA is TGTGCCAGCAGCCAAGGGAGTGAGGGTGAGCAGTTCTTC. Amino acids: CASSQGSEGEQFF. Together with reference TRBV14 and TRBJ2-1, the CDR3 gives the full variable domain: EAGVTQFPSHSVIEKGQTVTLRCDPISGHDNLYWYRRVMGKEIKFLLHFVKESKQDESGMPNNRFLAERTGGTYSTLKVQPAELEDSGVYFCASSQGSEGEQFFGPGTRLTVL.

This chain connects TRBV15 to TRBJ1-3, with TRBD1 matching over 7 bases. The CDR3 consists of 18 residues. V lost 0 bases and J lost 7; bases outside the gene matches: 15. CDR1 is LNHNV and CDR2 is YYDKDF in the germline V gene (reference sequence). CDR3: CATSRDWPSTTGTNTIYF. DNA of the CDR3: TGTGCCACCAGCAGAGATTGGCCCTCAACGACAGGGACGAACACCATATATTTT.

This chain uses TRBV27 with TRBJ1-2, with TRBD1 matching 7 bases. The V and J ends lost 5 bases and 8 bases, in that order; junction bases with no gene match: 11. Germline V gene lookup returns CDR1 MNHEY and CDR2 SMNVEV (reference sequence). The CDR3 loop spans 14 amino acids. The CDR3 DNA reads TGTGCCAGCAGTATGGGGACAGCCAGCGGCGGCTACACCTTC. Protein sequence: CASSMGTASGGYTF.

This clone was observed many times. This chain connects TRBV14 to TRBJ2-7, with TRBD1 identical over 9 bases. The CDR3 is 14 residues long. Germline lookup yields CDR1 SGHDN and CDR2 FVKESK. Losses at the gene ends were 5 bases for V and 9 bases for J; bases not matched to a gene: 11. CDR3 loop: CASSATGGVRVQYF. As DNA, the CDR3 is TGTGCCAGCAGCGCGACAGGGGGTGTACGAGTGCAGTACTTC.

The CDR3 here is CASSLTNSPTGELFF. As DNA, the CDR3 is TGTGCCAGCAGCTTAACCAACTCACCCACCGGGGAGCTGTTTTTT. This chain uses TRBV7-9 with TRBJ2-2; the D is unclear. Trimming removed 2 bases from V and 4 bases from J, with 11 bases in between. The germline V gene has CDR1 SEHNR and CDR2 FQNEAQ (reference sequence). The CDR3 sequence is 15 residues long.

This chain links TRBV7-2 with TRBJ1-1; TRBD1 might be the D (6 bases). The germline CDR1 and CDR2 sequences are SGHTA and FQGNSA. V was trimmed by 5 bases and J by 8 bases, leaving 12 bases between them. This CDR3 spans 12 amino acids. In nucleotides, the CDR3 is TGTGCCAGCAGCAACAGGGTTGCGGAAGCTTTCTTT. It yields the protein CASSNRVAEAFF.

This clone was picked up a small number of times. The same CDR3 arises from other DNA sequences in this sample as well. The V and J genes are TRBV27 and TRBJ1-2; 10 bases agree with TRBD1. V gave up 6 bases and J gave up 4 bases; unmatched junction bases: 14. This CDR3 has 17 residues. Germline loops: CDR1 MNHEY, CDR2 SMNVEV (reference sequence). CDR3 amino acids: CASSPGTGALGVYGYTF. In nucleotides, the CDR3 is TGTGCCAGCAGCCCTGGGACAGGGGCCTTGGGGGTCTATGGCTACACCTTC.

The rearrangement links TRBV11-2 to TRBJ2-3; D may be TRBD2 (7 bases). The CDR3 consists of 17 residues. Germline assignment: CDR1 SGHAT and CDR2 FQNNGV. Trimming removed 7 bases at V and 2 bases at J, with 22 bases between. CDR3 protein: CASTLRTGGRFTDTQYF. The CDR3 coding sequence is TGTGCCAGCACCCTAAGGACCGGGGGGCGCTTCACAGATACGCAGTATTTT.

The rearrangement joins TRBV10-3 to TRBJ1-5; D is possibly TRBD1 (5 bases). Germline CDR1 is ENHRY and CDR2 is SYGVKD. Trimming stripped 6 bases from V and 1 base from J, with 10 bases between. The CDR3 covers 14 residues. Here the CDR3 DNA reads TGTGCCATCAGCCCCGGGGGGAGCAATCAGCCCCAGCATTTT. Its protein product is CAISPGGSNQPQHF.

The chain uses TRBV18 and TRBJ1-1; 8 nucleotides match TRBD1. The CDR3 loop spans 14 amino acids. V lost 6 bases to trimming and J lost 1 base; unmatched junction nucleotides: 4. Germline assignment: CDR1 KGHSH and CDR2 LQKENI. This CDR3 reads CASSPDRGNTEAFF. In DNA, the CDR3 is TGTGCCAGCTCCCCAGACAGGGGGAACACTGAAGCTTTCTTT.